These 17 T cell receptor beta chains originate from one sample sequenced in a study of OX40 agonist ivuxolimab in advanced cancers. TCRdb's table, derived via immunoSEQ multiplex PCR, lists solely in-frame clones and lacks some. This table holds about 62,000 clones, about 85% found once. Specimen: CD4+ or CD8+ T cells sorted from blood, collected in a trial of the OX40 agonist ivuxolimab. The receptors here all came from an adult with an advanced solid tumor such as melanoma, head and neck, liver or kidney cancer.

The chain employs TRBV7-9 and TRBJ2-7; the match to TRBD2 covers 7 bases. The CDR3 runs 15 residues. Trimming took 5 bases from V and 2 from J; bases not matched to a gene: 9. CDR1 SEHNR and CDR2 FQNEAQ come from the germline V gene (reference sequence). CDR3 bases: TGTGCCAGCAGCCCCATGGGCGGGGGACCCTACGAGCAGTACTTC. Translating gives CASSPMGGGPYEQYF.

This clone has only a few counts. The chain recombines TRBV5-6 with TRBJ1-4; D is ambiguous. Germline-derived CDR1 and CDR2 are SGHDT and YYEEEE. The ends were cut back, 4 bases at V and 0 bases at J, with 7 bases in the middle. The CDR3 runs to 14 residues. CDR3 amino acids: CASSRLATNEKLFF. The CDR3, as DNA: TGTGCCAGCAGCAGGCTCGCAACTAATGAAAAACTGTTTTTT.

This rearrangement joins TRBV9 to TRBJ1-4; TRBD1 might be the D (5 bases). V shed 3 bases and J shed 0 bases, with 12 bases lying between them. There are 16 residues in the CDR3. In germline, CDR1 is SGDLS, CDR2 YYNGEE. CDR3 loop: CASSAPGGSTNEKLFF. The CDR3 nucleotides read TGTGCCAGCAGCGCGCCCGGGGGTTCAACTAATGAAAAACTGTTTTTT. The whole variable domain, filled in from reference TRBV9 and TRBJ1-4, reads DSGVTQTPKHLITATGQRVTLRCSPRSGDLSVYWYQQSLDQGLQFLIQYYNGEERAKGNILERFSAQQFPDLHSELNLSSLELGDSALYFCASSAPGGSTNEKLFFGSGTQLSVL.

Remarks on this clone: An end of the junction does not agree with germline; a read error may underlie this. This chain connects TRBV28 to TRBJ1-5; D is uncertain. Germline V CDR1 and CDR2: MDHEN, SYDVKM. This CDR3 comprises 12 residues. The CDR3 region is CASSLLLDGLDF. The CDR3 coding sequence is TGTGCCAGCAGTTTGTTGCTCGACGGGTTGGATTTT.

The chain combines TRBV7-9 with TRBJ1-6; TRBD1 agrees at 7 bases. V was clipped by 7 bases and J by 8 bases; unmatched bases: 8. Germline CDR1 SEHNR, CDR2 FQNEAQ (reference sequence). This CDR3 has 14 residues. The CDR3 DNA is TGTGCCAGCACAGAAGACAGGGCCCATTCACCCCTCCACTTT. This sequence encodes CASTEDRAHSPLHF.

The genes are TRBV5-4 and TRBJ2-1; TRBD1 aligns across 8 bases. Per germline, CDR1 SGHNT and CDR2 YYREEE (reference sequence). This CDR3 region has 15 residues. Trimming cost V 2 bases and J 5 bases; bases outside gene matches: 6. The CDR3 coding sequence is TGTGCCAGCAGCTTAATGCAGGGGGCCGACAATGAGCAGTTCTTC. Protein: CASSLMQGADNEQFF.

This sequence joins TRBV18 and TRBJ1-2, with TRBD1 matching over 9 bases. The germline CDR1 and CDR2 sequences are KGHSH and LQKENI. This CDR3 spans 14 amino acids. V was clipped by 4 bases and J by 6 bases; unmatched bases: 6. The CDR3 protein is CASSQTQGADGYTF. The DNA for the CDR3 is TGTGCCAGCTCACAAACACAGGGGGCGGATGGCTACACCTTC.

The chain links TRBV19 to TRBJ2-2; D not resolved. Trimming shortened V by 9 bases and J by 3 bases, and 14 bases separated the two germline ends. Germline assignment: CDR1 LNHDA and CDR2 SQIVND (reference sequence). The CDR3 runs 14 residues. This CDR3 is CASILTADTGELFF. The CDR3 nucleotides read TGTGCCAGCATCCTAACGGCGGACACCGGGGAGCTGTTTTTT.

The CDR3 loop is CASSDSRSSYNEQFF. DNA for the CDR3: TGTGCCAGCTCAGATAGCAGGAGCTCCTACAATGAGCAGTTCTTC. The chain is built from TRBV18 and TRBJ2-1; no reliable D call. V was trimmed by 5 bases and J by 0 bases, leaving 11 bases between them. Germline CDR1 KGHSH, CDR2 LQKENI. This CDR3 comprises 15 residues.

The chain carries TRBV11-3 and TRBJ2-3; 13 positions match TRBD2. V shed 5 bases and J 5 bases; nucleotides not matched to a gene: 7. The germline CDR1 and CDR2 sequences are SGHNT and YENEEA. CDR3 length equals 16 residues. The CDR3 region is CASSRGLAGARDTQYF. In DNA, the CDR3 is TGTGCCAGCAGCAGAGGACTAGCGGGAGCGCGAGATACGCAGTATTTT.

The chain has TRBV5-1 and TRBJ2-7, with 7 bases aligning to TRBD1. The germline V gene has CDR1 SGHRS and CDR2 YFSETQ. The V and J ends lost 4 bases and 9 bases, in that order; junction bases with no gene match: 22. The CDR3 loop spans 17 amino acids. The CDR3 spells CASSKSDRTSFLRGQYF. In DNA, the CDR3 is TGCGCCAGCAGCAAATCGGACAGGACCAGTTTCCTACGAGGGCAGTACTTC. The variable domain in full, with the rest retrieved from reference TRBV5-1 and TRBJ2-7, is KAGVTQTPRYLIKTRGQQVTLSCSPISGHRSVSWYQQTPGQGLQFLFEYFSETQRNKGNFPGRFSGRQFSNSRSEMNVSTLELGDSALYLCASSKSDRTSFLRGQYFGPGTRLTVT.

The CDR3 nucleotides read TGTGCCAGTAGCCCGGGGGACAGGAACTTCTACGAGCAGTACTTC. Translated: CASSPGDRNFYEQYF. The chain links TRBV19 to TRBJ2-7; 8 nucleotides line up with TRBD1. Germline V gene lookup returns CDR1 LNHDA and CDR2 SQIVND (reference sequence). The CDR3 has 15 residues. V was pared by 6 bases and J by 3 bases, with 10 bases of the junction left unmatched.

The chain combines TRBV7-9 with TRBJ1-1; 7 bases match TRBD1. CDR1 and CDR2 from the germline V gene are SEHNR and FQNEAQ (reference sequence). Germline trimming cut 5 bases from V and 5 bases from J; bases unmatched to any gene: 8. The CDR3 totals 14 residues. The CDR3 loop is CASSPRQGLTEAFF. CDR3 sequence (DNA): TGTGCCAGCAGCCCAAGACAGGGTCTAACTGAAGCTTTCTTT.

The chain joins TRBV27 to TRBJ1-6, with D perhaps matching TRBD1 (5 bases). The germline gives CDR1 MNHEY, CDR2 SMNVEV (reference sequence). V was cut by 5 bases and J by 10 bases, with 18 bases left in between. This CDR3 spans 15 amino acids. The CDR3 region has the DNA TGTGCCAGCAGTCCAGGGTCTTACGGGGGATCACCCCTCCACTTT. Translated, it gives CASSPGSYGGSPLHF.

This clone was picked up a small number of times. The germline gene is not matched at one end of the junction; a read error may be the cause. The CDR3 DNA sequence: TGCGCCAGCAGCGGGCGGGCGGGAAACTTT. Its translation is CASSGRAGNF. This sequence joins TRBV23-1 and TRBJ1-6; D is unresolved. TRBV23-1 is an open reading frame, and its role is uncertain. This CDR3 spans 10 amino acids.

V is TRBV18 and J is TRBJ2-1; D is ambiguous. The CDR3 runs to 13 residues. Germline lookup yields CDR1 KGHSH and CDR2 LQKENI. Trimming took 1 base from V and 10 from J, leaving 11 bases between them. The DNA for the CDR3 is TGTGCCAGCTCACCACATCAAAAAGGGGAGCAGTTCTTC. It specifies CASSPHQKGEQFF.

This rearrangement joins TRBV29-1 to TRBJ2-7, with a tentative D call TRBD2 (6 bases). Germline CDR1 is SQVTM and CDR2 is ANQGSEA. V shed 2 bases and J shed 6 bases, with 11 bases lying between them. The CDR3 is 12 residues long. CDR3 amino acids: CSVEQGGGEQYF. The CDR3 DNA reads as TGCAGCGTTGAACAGGGAGGTGGCGAGCAGTACTTC.